These T cell receptor beta chains were read from a single sample in a study of T cell repertoires in cytomegalovirus infection. Each CDR3 protein is one row after TCRdb ran MiXCR on the reads. The sample includes more than 200,000 distinct CDR3 sequences, 9.1% of them seen just once. Sequenced sample: PBMCs. Receptors originate from a human donor in good health (CMV status not recorded). Some clones in this sample may be carry-over from other donors' samples. Each CDR3 is given with its conserved first and last residue. The order of the fields is J gene, D gene, clone size, V gene, CDR3 protein, CDR3 DNA. The D gene is left open where the match is weak. The size field is filled for only some rows; it gives once, few, many or a size class.

J gene: TRBJ1-1
D gene: .
clone size: .
V gene: TRBV10-3
CDR3 protein: CAIRRGETEAFF
CDR3 DNA: TGTGCCATCAGGCGAGGGGAGACTGAAGCTTTCTTT

J gene: TRBJ1-2
D gene: TRBD1
clone size: many
V gene: TRBV7-2
CDR3 protein: CASSFYRGLDYGYTF
CDR3 DNA: TGTGCCAGCAGCTTTTACAGGGGGCTCGACTATGGCTACACCTTC

J gene: TRBJ2-7
D gene: .
clone size: many
V gene: TRBV7-2
CDR3 protein: CASSLNSRDEQYF
CDR3 DNA: TGTGCCAGCAGCTTAAATTCCAGGGACGAGCAGTACTTC

J gene: TRBJ2-7
D gene: TRBD1
clone size: many
V gene: TRBV7-6
CDR3 protein: CASSPRGDRGHEQYF
CDR3 DNA: TGTGCCAGCAGCCCAAGAGGGGACAGGGGTCACGAGCAGTACTTC

J gene: TRBJ1-1
D gene: .
clone size: many
V gene: TRBV4-3
CDR3 protein: CASRRVPSNTEAFF
CDR3 DNA: TGCGCCAGCAGGCGAGTGCCCAGTAACACTGAAGCTTTCTTT

J gene: TRBJ1-1
D gene: .
clone size: many
V gene: TRBV7-8
CDR3 protein: CASSSERRGASTEAFF
CDR3 DNA: TGTGCCAGCAGCTCCGAACGCAGGGGAGCCTCCACTGAAGCTTTCTTT

J gene: TRBJ2-1
D gene: .
clone size: .
V gene: TRBV12-3/TRBV12-4
CDR3 protein: CASTAGRGPEQFF
CDR3 DNA: TGTGCCAGCACCGCCGGCAGGGGACCTGAGCAGTTCTTC

J gene: TRBJ1-2
D gene: .
clone size: many
V gene: TRBV14
CDR3 protein: CASSQWGDPGYTF
CDR3 DNA: TGTGCCAGCAGCCAGTGGGGGGACCCTGGCTACACCTTC

J gene: TRBJ1-1
D gene: TRBD1
clone size: many
V gene: TRBV20-1
CDR3 protein: CSADHRGRGTEAFF
CDR3 DNA: TGCAGTGCTGATCACAGGGGGCGCGGGACTGAAGCTTTCTTT

J gene: TRBJ2-5
D gene: TRBD2
clone size: .
V gene: TRBV12-3/TRBV12-4
CDR3 protein: CASSFGTSGPGAQYF
CDR3 DNA: TGTGCCAGCAGTTTTGGGACTAGCGGGCCGGGGGCCCAGTACTTC

J gene: TRBJ1-5
D gene: .
clone size: many
V gene: TRBV12-5
CDR3 protein: CASGLLGRDQPQHF
CDR3 DNA: TGTGCTAGTGGTTTGCTCGGGAGAGATCAGCCCCAGCATTTT

J gene: TRBJ2-7
D gene: TRBD1
clone size: many
V gene: TRBV7-2
CDR3 protein: CASSLGTGITYEQYF
CDR3 DNA: TGTGCCAGCAGCTTAGGGACAGGGATAACCTACGAGCAGTACTTC

J gene: TRBJ2-3
D gene: TRBD2
clone size: .
V gene: TRBV11-1
CDR3 protein: CASRSPGTSEDTQYF
CDR3 DNA: TGTGCCAGCAGATCTCCCGGGACTAGCGAAGATACGCAGTATTTT

J gene: TRBJ2-1
D gene: .
clone size: .
V gene: TRBV20-1
CDR3 protein: CSATHVDEQFF
CDR3 DNA: TGCAGTGCTACCCATGTTGATGAGCAGTTCTTC

J gene: TRBJ2-1
D gene: TRBD2
clone size: many
V gene: TRBV7-6
CDR3 protein: CASSFGLAGGSNEQFF
CDR3 DNA: TGTGCCAGCAGCTTCGGACTAGCGGGAGGGAGCAATGAGCAGTTCTTC

J gene: TRBJ1-1
D gene: .
clone size: many
V gene: TRBV7-2
CDR3 protein: CASSLGPHGTEAFF
CDR3 DNA: TGTGCCAGCAGCTTGGGACCGCATGGCACTGAAGCTTTCTTT

J gene: TRBJ2-3
D gene: TRBD2
clone size: .
V gene: TRBV7-2
CDR3 protein: CASSYGVLAGGTDTQYF
CDR3 DNA: TGTGCCAGCAGCTACGGGGTACTAGCGGGAGGGACAGATACGCAGTATTTT

J gene: TRBJ2-7
D gene: TRBD2
clone size: many
V gene: TRBV7-2
CDR3 protein: CASSFRLAGDEQYF
CDR3 DNA: TGTGCCAGCAGCTTTCGACTAGCGGGGGACGAGCAGTACTTC

J gene: TRBJ1-6
D gene: .
clone size: few
V gene: TRBV12-3/TRBV12-4
CDR3 protein: CASTFPDRLNSPLHF
CDR3 DNA: TGTGCCAGCACTTTCCCAGACAGGCTGAATTCACCCCTCCACTTT

J gene: TRBJ1-5
D gene: TRBD1
clone size: many
V gene: TRBV6-2/TRBV6-3
CDR3 protein: CASSPNRGNQPQHF
CDR3 DNA: TGTGCCAGCAGTCCGAACAGGGGGAATCAGCCCCAGCATTTT

J gene: TRBJ2-2
D gene: .
clone size: many
V gene: TRBV7-6
CDR3 protein: CASSLEGAGELFF
CDR3 DNA: TGTGCCAGCAGCTTGGAGGGGGCCGGGGAGCTGTTTTTT

J gene: TRBJ2-2
D gene: TRBD1
clone size: few
V gene: TRBV28
CDR3 protein: CASSPIRTGDTGELFF
CDR3 DNA: TGTGCCAGCAGCCCCATTAGGACAGGGGACACCGGGGAGCTGTTTTTT

J gene: TRBJ1-6
D gene: .
clone size: many
V gene: TRBV7-2
CDR3 protein: CASSATGPSRSPLHF
CDR3 DNA: TGTGCCAGCAGCGCGACGGGACCATCGAGGTCACCCCTCCACTTT

J gene: TRBJ2-7
D gene: .
clone size: few
V gene: TRBV5-5
CDR3 protein: CASSSDSSLAYEQYF
CDR3 DNA: TGTGCCAGCAGCAGTGACAGTAGTCTAGCCTACGAGCAGTACTTC

J gene: TRBJ2-3
D gene: .
clone size: many
V gene: TRBV7-8
CDR3 protein: CASSLGLGGWDTQYF
CDR3 DNA: TGTGCCAGCAGCTTAGGGTTGGGAGGCTGGGATACGCAGTATTTT